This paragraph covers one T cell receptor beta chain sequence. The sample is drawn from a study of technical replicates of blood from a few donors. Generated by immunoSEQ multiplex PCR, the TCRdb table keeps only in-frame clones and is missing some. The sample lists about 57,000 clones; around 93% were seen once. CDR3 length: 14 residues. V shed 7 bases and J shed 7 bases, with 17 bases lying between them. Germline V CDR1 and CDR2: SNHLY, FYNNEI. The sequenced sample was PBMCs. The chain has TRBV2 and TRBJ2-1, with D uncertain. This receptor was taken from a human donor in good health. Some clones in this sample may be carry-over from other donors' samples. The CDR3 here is CASTLTPGLNEQFF. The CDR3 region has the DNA TGTGCCAGCACTTTGACTCCCGGGTTGAATGAGCAGTTCTTC.